Sequencing of this T cell receptor (beta chain) was carried out in a study of CD8+ T cells in alopecia areata. There are 12 residues in the CDR3. Germline V lookup: CDR1 SNHLY, CDR2 FYNNEI. V was shortened by 4 bases and J by 4 bases, with 7 bases between the two germline ends. Sequencing relied on a cDNA template that was reverse transcribed from extracted RNA. Clones were read by immunoSEQ multiplex PCR, and TCRdb kept only the in-frame ones, dropping some. The sample has some 150,000 clones; roughly 61% are singletons. Regarding this clone: Other DNA sequences in the sample encode the same CDR3.

The rearrangement uses TRBV2 and TRBJ2-5; D not certain. The receptor was derived from a human donor with alopecia areata. This specimen consisted of CD4+ T cells sorted from blood, obtained at week 0. CDR3 nucleotide sequence: TGTGCCAGCAGTGCGGGTGGAGAGACCCAGTACTTC. It codes for CASSAGGETQYF. Full variable domain (missing parts from reference TRBV2 and TRBJ2-5): EPEVTQTPSHQVTQMGQEVILRCVPISNHLYFYWYRQILGQKVEFLVSFYNNEISEKSEIFDDQFSVERPDGSNFTLKIRSTKLEDSAMYFCASSAGGETQYFGPGTRLLVL.